This TCR beta chain came from a study of T cells expressing NK-cell markers. Background on the study: Sorted CD3+CD56+NKG2C+, CD3+CD56+NKG2C- and CD3+CD56-NKG2C+ T-cell subsets were beta-chain profiled. Study-wide findings and caveats: A few donors' CD3+CD56-NKG2C+ cells were dominated by the same clonotypes.

With regard to this clonotype: Its antigen is still unknown.

Per germline, CDR1 PRHDT and CDR2 FYEKMQ (reference sequence). This CDR3 has 15 residues. 5'RACE template switching built TCR beta cDNA with unique molecular identifiers. Reprocessing the 5' RACE reads, TCRdb reports a single entry for every CDR3 protein and omits DNA. The listing contains roughly 180,000 distinct CDR3 sequences. The clonotype comes from a man aged 18-69 years in good health. The material sequenced was blood T cells: a sorted CD56 or NKG2C T cell subset, CD4+ or CD8+ T cells, or bulk PBMC T cells (not recorded which). V gene TRBV13 combines with J gene TRBJ1-1. CDR3 residues: CASSLVSGVNTEAFF.